These 5 T cell receptor beta chains originate from one sample sequenced in a study of blood T cell repertoires in COVID-19. Measured with immunoSEQ multiplex PCR; TCRdb has only the in-frame clones, and not every one. The table lists some 170,000 clones, roughly 87% of them singletons. Material: peripheral blood. The receptor source for this set is a woman in her 70s with acute or convalescent COVID-19.

V usage is TRBV28 and J usage is TRBJ2-3; tentative D call: TRBD2 (7 bases). Trimming cost V 4 bases and J 3 bases, with 11 bases left between them. The germline V gene encodes CDR1 MDHEN and CDR2 SYDVKM. CDR3 length: 14 residues. The DNA of the CDR3 is TGTGCCAGCAGTTCACAGGGAGGGACAGATACGCAGTATTTT. Translated: CASSSQGGTDTQYF.

The genes are TRBV6-5 and TRBJ2-7, with TRBD2 matching over 11 bases. The CDR3 loop spans 15 amino acids. J gave up 2 bases and V 4 bases, and 4 bases lay outside the gene matches. CDR1 and CDR2 from the germline V gene are MNHEY and SVGAGI. The CDR3, as DNA: TGTGCCAGCAGTTCGAGGGGACTAGCGGCCTACGAGCAGTACTTC. Its translation: CASSSRGLAAYEQYF.

V gene TRBV4-1 combines with J gene TRBJ2-5; 7 positions agree with TRBD2. Looked up from germline, CDR1 is MGHRA and CDR2 is YSYEKL. Trimming at V came to 1 base and at J to 2 bases, leaving 4 bases not matched to a gene. This CDR3 is built from 15 residues. The CDR3 sequence: CASSQAGGEQETQYF. CDR3 sequence (DNA): TGCGCCAGCAGCCAAGCGGGGGGTGAACAAGAGACCCAGTACTTC.

The chain recombines TRBV5-5 with TRBJ1-2; 8 bases are shared with TRBD1. The germline gives CDR1 SGHKS, CDR2 YYEKEE (reference sequence). The CDR3 sequence is 14 residues long. Unmatched junction bases numbered 5, after V lost 1 base and J lost 6 bases. The CDR3 DNA reads as TGTGCCAGCAGCTTGTCGACAGGGGACCATGGCTACACCTTC. It encodes CASSLSTGDHGYTF.

This clone was counted between two and nine times. The chain is built from TRBV28 and TRBJ2-2; a possible D gene is TRBD2 (5 bases). Deletions cut 5 bases from V and 8 bases from J, with 21 bases between. Germline V CDR1 and CDR2: MDHEN, SYDVKM. The CDR3 is 16 amino acids. The CDR3 bases are TGTGCCAGCAGTCCCGGGTGGGGTACAAGGACTGGGGAGCTGTTTTTT. Its translation: CASSPGWGTRTGELFF.